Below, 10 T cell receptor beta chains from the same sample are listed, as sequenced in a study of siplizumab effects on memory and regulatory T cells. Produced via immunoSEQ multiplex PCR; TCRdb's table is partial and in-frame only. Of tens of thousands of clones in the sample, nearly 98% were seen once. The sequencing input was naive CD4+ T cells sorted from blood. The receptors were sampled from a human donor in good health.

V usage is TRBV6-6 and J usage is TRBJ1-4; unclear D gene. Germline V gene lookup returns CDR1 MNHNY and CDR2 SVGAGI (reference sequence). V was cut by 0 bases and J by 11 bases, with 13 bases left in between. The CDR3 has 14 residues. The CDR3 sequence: CASSYSPDSGKLFF. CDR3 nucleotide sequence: TGTGCCAGCAGTTACTCCCCGGACTCGGGGAAACTGTTTTTT.

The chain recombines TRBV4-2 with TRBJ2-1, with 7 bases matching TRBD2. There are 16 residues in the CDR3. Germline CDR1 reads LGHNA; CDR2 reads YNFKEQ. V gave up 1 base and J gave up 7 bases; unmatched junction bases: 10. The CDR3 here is CASSQVLADRRNEQFF. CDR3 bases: TGTGCCAGCAGCCAAGTTCTAGCGGACCGCCGGAATGAGCAGTTCTTC.

CDR3 region: CASSMMVAPYNEQFF. In nucleotides, the CDR3 is TGTGCCAGTAGTATGATGGTTGCCCCCTACAATGAGCAGTTCTTC. The chain couples TRBV19 to TRBJ2-1; D is unclear. Germline CDR1 LNHDA, CDR2 SQIVND (reference sequence). The CDR3 spans 15 residues. Trimming stripped 3 bases from V and 2 bases from J, with 11 bases between.

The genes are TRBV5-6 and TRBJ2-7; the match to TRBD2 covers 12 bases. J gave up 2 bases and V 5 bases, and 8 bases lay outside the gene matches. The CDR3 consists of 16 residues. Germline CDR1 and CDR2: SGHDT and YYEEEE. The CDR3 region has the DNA TGTGCCAGCAGGGATAGGCGACTAGCGGGGGCCTACGAGCAGTACTTC. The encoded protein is CASRDRRLAGAYEQYF.

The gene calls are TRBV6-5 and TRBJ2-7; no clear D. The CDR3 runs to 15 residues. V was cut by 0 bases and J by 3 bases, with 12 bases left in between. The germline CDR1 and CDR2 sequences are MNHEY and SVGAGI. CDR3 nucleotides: TGTGCCAGCAGTTACTCAGGGCTTGGCAGCTACGAGCAGTACTTC. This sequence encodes CASSYSGLGSYEQYF.

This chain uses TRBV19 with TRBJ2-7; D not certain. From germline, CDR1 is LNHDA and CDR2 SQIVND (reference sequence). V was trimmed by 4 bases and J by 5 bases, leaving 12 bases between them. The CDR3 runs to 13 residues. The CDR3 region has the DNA TGTGCCAGTAGTAAGGGATTGGGCGACGAGCAGTACTTC. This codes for CASSKGLGDEQYF.

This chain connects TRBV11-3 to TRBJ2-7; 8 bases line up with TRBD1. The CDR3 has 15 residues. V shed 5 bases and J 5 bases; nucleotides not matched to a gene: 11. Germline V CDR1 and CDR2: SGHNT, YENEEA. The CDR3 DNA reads TGTGCCAGCAGCACACGACAGGGGTCGCTCGACGAGCAGTACTTC. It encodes CASSTRQGSLDEQYF. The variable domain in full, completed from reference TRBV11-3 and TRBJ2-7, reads EAGVVQSPRYKIIEKKQPVAFWCNPISGHNTLYWYLQNLGQGPELLIRYENEEAVDDSQLPKDRFSAERLKGVDSTLKIQPAELGDSAVYLCASSTRQGSLDEQYFGPGTRLTVT.

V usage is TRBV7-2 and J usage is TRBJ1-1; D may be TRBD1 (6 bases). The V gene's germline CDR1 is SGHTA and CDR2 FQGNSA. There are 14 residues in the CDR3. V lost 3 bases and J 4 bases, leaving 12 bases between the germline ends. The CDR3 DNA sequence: TGTGCCAGCAGCTTCGGGAGGGGGGGCACTGAAGCTTTCTTT. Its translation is CASSFGRGGTEAFF.

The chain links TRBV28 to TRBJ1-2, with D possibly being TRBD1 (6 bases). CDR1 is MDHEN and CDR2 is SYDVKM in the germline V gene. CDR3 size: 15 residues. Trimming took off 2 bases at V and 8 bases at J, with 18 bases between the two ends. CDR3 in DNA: TGTGCCAGCAGTTTAAAGGACAGTCGGGCGAGGGGCTACACCTTC. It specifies CASSLKDSRARGYTF.

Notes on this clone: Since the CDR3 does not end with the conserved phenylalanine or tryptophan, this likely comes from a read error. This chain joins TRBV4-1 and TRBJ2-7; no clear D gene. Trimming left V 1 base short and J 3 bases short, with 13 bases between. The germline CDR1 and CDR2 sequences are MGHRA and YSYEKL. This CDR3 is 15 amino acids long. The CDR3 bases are TGCGCCAGCAGCCAAGTTGTGGCAGGCGACTACGAGCAGTACCTC. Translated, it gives CASSQVVAGDYEQYL.